The 10 T cell receptor beta chains given below trace back to one sample, sequenced in a study of T cells in localized non-small cell lung cancer. The data were produced by immunoSEQ multiplex PCR, yet TCRdb's version contains in-frame clones alone and is incomplete. The table lists some 20,000 clones, 90% of them singletons. The sample here was peripheral blood, taken before any cancer treatment. The source of these receptors is a woman aged 40-69 years with stage I lung adenocarcinoma.

This chain connects TRBV19 to TRBJ2-7; tentatively, D is TRBD1 or TRBD2 (6 bases each). The V gene lost 4 bases and the J gene lost 7 bases, with 20 bases spanning the gap. This CDR3 contains 15 residues. Germline V gene lookup returns CDR1 LNHDA and CDR2 SQIVND (reference sequence). CDR3 sequence: CASSTPAEGGGEQYF. For the CDR3, the DNA is TGTGCCAGTAGTACCCCCGCGGAGGGGGGAGGAGAGCAGTACTTC.

The table lists this clone with a count of one. CDR3 sequence reads: CASSTLNTGTGLYGYTF. The CDR3 DNA is TGTGCCAGTAGTACCCTAAATACCGGGACAGGGCTCTATGGCTACACCTTC. The chain couples TRBV19 to TRBJ1-2, with 9 positions matching TRBD1. With V trimmed by 4 bases and J by 4 bases, 13 bases remained unmatched. The CDR3 covers 17 residues. Germline assignment: CDR1 LNHDA and CDR2 SQIVND (reference sequence).

The chain carries TRBV27 and TRBJ2-7; 7 bases are shared with TRBD2. Germline-derived CDR1 and CDR2 are MNHEY and SMNVEV (reference sequence). The CDR3 covers 16 residues. J was trimmed by 4 bases and V by 5 bases; bases with no gene match: 14. CDR3 nucleotide sequence: TGTGCCAGCAGTCCCCCGGGGGTAGCGGGCTATTACGAGCAGTACTTC. Protein sequence: CASSPPGVAGYYEQYF.

The chain joins TRBV5-6 to TRBJ2-5; D possibly uses TRBD1 or TRBD2 (5 bases each). V lost 4 bases, J lost 5 bases, and 15 bases lay in between. The CDR3 extends over 14 amino acids. Germline loops: CDR1 SGHDT, CDR2 YYEEEE. The CDR3 coding sequence is TGTGCCAGCAGCGCCGGGACCCTAGGCGAGACCCAGTACTTC. Translation gives CASSAGTLGETQYF. Full variable domain (outside the CDR3, taken from reference TRBV5-6 and TRBJ2-5): DAGVTQSPTHLIKTRGQQVTLRCSPKSGHDTVSWYQQALGQGPQFIFQYYEEEERQRGNFPDRFSGHQFPNYSSELNVNALLLGDSALYLCASSAGTLGETQYFGPGTRLLVL.

The V gene is TRBV5-4, the J gene TRBJ1-4; D is possibly TRBD1 (6 bases). The CDR3 extends over 15 amino acids. The germline CDR1 and CDR2 sequences are SGHNT and YYREEE (reference sequence). V was pared by 3 bases and J by 4 bases, with 13 bases between. Here the CDR3 reads CASSSNRALNEKLFF. Here the CDR3 DNA reads TGTGCCAGCAGCTCAAACAGGGCCCTTAATGAAAAACTGTTTTTT.

The rearrangement joins TRBV7-9 to TRBJ2-7; D is undetermined. The V and J ends lost 0 bases and 5 bases respectively, with 5 bases between them. Per germline, CDR1 SEHNR and CDR2 FQNEAQ (reference sequence). This CDR3 spans 12 amino acids. The CDR3 bases are TGTGCCAGCAGCTTAGCCCCCCACGAGCAGTACTTC. This sequence encodes CASSLAPHEQYF.

This clone was seen once. The chain combines TRBV9 with TRBJ1-2; 9 bases are shared with TRBD1. The germline CDR1 and CDR2 sequences are SGDLS and YYNGEE. This CDR3 is 16 amino acids long. Germline trimming cut 6 bases from V and 5 bases from J; bases unmatched to any gene: 14. The CDR3 here is CASTTGGASGLYGYTF. Written as DNA, the CDR3 is TGTGCCAGCACAACAGGGGGCGCATCGGGCCTTTATGGCTACACCTTC.

The chain combines TRBV11-2 with TRBJ2-7, with 7 positions matching TRBD2. This CDR3 is built from 14 residues. CDR1 and CDR2 from the germline V gene are SGHAT and FQNNGV. After removal of 3 bases from V and 2 bases from J, the junction contained 4 bases not matched to a gene. The CDR3 region has the DNA TGTGCCAGCAGCTTCGGGGGAGGGCCCTACGAGCAGTACTTC. Translation gives CASSFGGGPYEQYF.

The rearrangement joins TRBV28 to TRBJ2-1; the D is unclear. The CDR3 has 12 residues. Germline V CDR1 and CDR2: MDHEN, SYDVKM. V was shortened by 2 bases and J by 8 bases, with 7 bases between the two germline ends. This chain's CDR3 is CASSLIRDEQFF. The CDR3 DNA reads as TGTGCCAGCAGTTTAATTAGAGATGAGCAGTTCTTC.

The table lists this clone with a few counts. This chain uses TRBV19 with TRBJ2-5; 8 bases are shared with TRBD2. After removal of 3 bases from V and 5 bases from J, the junction contained 8 bases not matched to a gene. CDR3 size: 15 residues. The germline V gene encodes CDR1 LNHDA and CDR2 SQIVND (reference sequence). The CDR3 spells CASSISGGVLETQYF. The CDR3 DNA reads TGTGCCAGTAGTATCTCGGGAGGGGTCCTGGAGACCCAGTACTTC.